Following are 21 T cell receptor beta chains from one sample sequenced in a study of long-term antiretroviral therapy in people with HIV. The run of the v3.0 immunoSEQ assay was at survey level. Repertoires were generated with immunoSEQ multiplex PCR, while TCRdb's copy carries only in-frame clones and drops some. This sample carries about 38,000 clones, roughly 80% of them seen once, and the ten largest clones take roughly 5%. The sequences come from unsorted PBMCs, collected 1.5 years after starting antiretroviral therapy. Source of these receptors: a man between 18 and 35 years old with HIV.

The chain has TRBV30 and TRBJ1-3; no definite D call. Trimming shortened V by 3 bases and J by 2 bases, and 11 bases separated the two germline ends. CDR3 length equals 14 residues. Germline loops: CDR1 GTSNPN, CDR2 SVGIG (reference sequence). CDR3 residues: CAWRSPGTGNTIYF. The CDR3 DNA sequence: TGTGCCTGGAGGTCCCCGGGAACTGGAAACACCATATATTTT.

The rearrangement links TRBV5-1 to TRBJ2-1, with D perhaps assigned TRBD1 or TRBD2 (7 bases each). This CDR3 region has 16 residues. V was cut by 4 bases and J by 2 bases, with 16 bases left in between. Germline V gene sequence: CDR1 SGHRS, CDR2 YFSETQ. The CDR3: CASSRGQGGAYNEQFF. The CDR3 DNA reads as TGCGCCAGCAGCCGGGGGCAGGGGGGGGCCTACAATGAGCAGTTCTTC.

The chain combines TRBV6-6 with TRBJ1-3, with D possibly matching TRBD1 (5 bases). With 6 bases removed from V and 9 bases from J, the gap between germline ends came to 15 bases. The CDR3 covers 13 residues. CDR1 MNHNY and CDR2 SVGAGI come from the germline V gene (reference sequence). The CDR3 DNA follows: TGTGCCAGCAGATCGGGACGGCGAGGCACCATATATTTT. Protein product: CASRSGRRGTIYF.

In its sample, this clone was seen a few times. CDR3 loop: CASSQVDRWGYTF. CDR3 nucleotide sequence: TGCGCCAGCAGCCAAGTAGACCGCTGGGGCTACACCTTC. The chain recombines TRBV4-3 with TRBJ1-2; D is uncertain. Germline assignment: CDR1 LGHNA and CDR2 YSLEER. V was clipped by 1 base and J by 8 bases, with 11 bases between them. The CDR3 is 13 residues long.

The gene calls are TRBV11-2 and TRBJ2-3; TRBD1 agrees at 9 bases. This CDR3 spans 16 amino acids. V shed 1 base and J 3 bases; nucleotides not matched to a gene: 5. The V gene's germline CDR1 is SGHAT and CDR2 FQNNGV. CDR3 nucleotide sequence: TGTGCCAGCAGCTTAGGGGGACAGGGCCCTACAGATACGCAGTATTTT. Protein product: CASSLGGQGPTDTQYF.

The chain combines TRBV5-1 with TRBJ2-3; 8 nucleotides agree with TRBD2. The junction had 8 bases not matched to a gene; V was cut back by 4 bases and J by 4 bases. Germline loops: CDR1 SGHRS, CDR2 YFSETQ. The CDR3 contains 15 residues. Here the CDR3 DNA reads TGCGCCAGCAGCCGGGGGGGACATATTTCAGATACGCAGTATTTT. It codes for CASSRGGHISDTQYF.

The V call is TRBV28, the J call TRBJ2-7; 11 nucleotides line up with TRBD1. The germline V gene encodes CDR1 MDHEN and CDR2 SYDVKM. The CDR3 has 15 amino acids. Unmatched junction bases numbered 10, after V lost 5 bases and J lost 7 bases. Written as DNA, the CDR3 is TGTGCCAGCAGTAAAGGGACAGGGGGTGGGGGTGAGCAGTACTTC. Protein product: CASSKGTGGGGEQYF. The variable domain in full, completed from reference TRBV28 and TRBJ2-7, reads DVKVTQSSRYLVKRTGEKVFLECVQDMDHENMFWYRQDPGLGLRLIYFSYDVKMKEKGDIPEGYSVSREKKERFSLILESASTNQTSMYLCASSKGTGGGGEQYFGPGTRLTVT.

The chain recombines TRBV11-1 with TRBJ1-1, with 9 bases that match TRBD1. Germline CDR1 is SGHAT and CDR2 is FQDESV (reference sequence). This CDR3 spans 15 amino acids. The trim removed 3 bases at V and 5 bases at J, leaving 7 bases unmatched. CDR3 sequence: CASSFPQGAKTEAFF. Written as DNA, the CDR3 is TGTGCCAGCAGCTTCCCACAGGGGGCCAAGACTGAAGCTTTCTTT.

This clone has just a few counts. The chain combines TRBV13 with TRBJ2-7; 7 bases match TRBD1. The CDR3 totals 12 residues. The V segment lost 8 bases and the J segment 5 bases; nucleotides outside the gene matches: 6. Germline V CDR1 and CDR2: PRHDT, FYEKMQ (reference sequence). The CDR3 nucleotides read TGTGCCAGCTCGGACAGGCGAAACGAGCAGTACTTC. Its translation: CASSDRRNEQYF.

The rearrangement joins TRBV25-1 to TRBJ1-1, with unresolved D. Germline V gene data show CDR1 as MGHDK and CDR2 as SYGVNS. Trimming cost V 2 bases and J 4 bases, with 11 bases left between them. The CDR3 is 14 amino acids. The CDR3 here is CASSEGGYSTEAFF. The CDR3 DNA reads as TGTGCCAGCAGTGAAGGTGGGTACAGCACTGAAGCTTTCTTT.

The chain recombines TRBV27 with TRBJ2-4, with a weak D call TRBD2 (6 bases). Germline V gene lookup returns CDR1 MNHEY and CDR2 SMNVEV (reference sequence). This CDR3 has 16 residues. Trimming stripped 4 bases from V and 0 bases from J, with 13 bases between. As DNA, the CDR3 is TGTGCCAGCAGTTCGTTGGAGGGAGTAGCCAAAAACATTCAGTACTTC. Amino acids: CASSSLEGVAKNIQYF.

This chain connects TRBV7-9 to TRBJ2-3, with D uncertain. Germline CDR1 and CDR2: SEHNR and FQNEAQ (reference sequence). The germline V and J ends were trimmed by 1 base and 11 bases, with 22 bases remaining between them. The CDR3 loop spans 16 amino acids. CDR3: CASSLVGRLMNIEQYF. In DNA form, the CDR3 reads TGTGCCAGCAGCTTAGTAGGTCGGCTGATGAATATAGAGCAGTATTTT.

The gene calls are TRBV27 and TRBJ2-1; D assignment may be TRBD1 or TRBD2 (5 bases each). The CDR3 runs to 13 residues. V lost 6 bases and J lost 9, with 15 bases in between. Germline V CDR1 and CDR2: MNHEY, SMNVEV (reference sequence). CDR3 sequence: CASRRYLRGEQFF. Written as DNA, the CDR3 is TGTGCCAGCAGGAGATACTTGAGGGGTGAGCAGTTCTTC.

The chain recombines TRBV4-1 with TRBJ2-5, with 7 positions matching TRBD1. With 3 bases clipped from V and 5 bases from J, the junction kept 3 bases outside the gene matches. CDR1 and CDR2 (germline): MGHRA, YSYEKL. There are 13 residues in the CDR3. CDR3 in amino acids: CASSQTRGETQYF. CDR3 sequence (DNA): TGCGCCAGCAGCCAGACCAGGGGGGAGACCCAGTACTTC.

This chain links TRBV6-5 with TRBJ2-7, with D possibly TRBD2 on 5 matching bases. Germline assignment: CDR1 MNHEY and CDR2 SVGAGI. This CDR3 is built from 12 residues. The V end lost 8 bases, the J end lost 6 bases, and 14 bases lay between the germline ends. The CDR3 reads CASVGYAGEQYF. CDR3 nucleotides: TGTGCCAGCGTAGGGTATGCGGGCGAGCAGTACTTC.

The J gene is TRBJ2-7, the V gene TRBV5-5, with 8 positions matching TRBD2. The CDR3 contains 15 residues. Per germline, CDR1 SGHKS and CDR2 YYEKEE (reference sequence). Unmatched junction bases numbered 11, after V lost 4 bases and J lost 5 bases. The CDR3 sequence: CASSPDGRVIHEQYF. Written as DNA, the CDR3 is TGTGCCAGCAGCCCGGACGGGAGGGTAATTCACGAGCAGTACTTC.

J is TRBJ2-7 and V is TRBV28; no firm D call. The germline V gene encodes CDR1 MDHEN and CDR2 SYDVKM. The CDR3 covers 11 residues. V dropped 4 bases and J dropped 2 bases, with 3 bases sitting between them. CDR3 DNA sequence: TGTGCCAGCAGTTCCCCCTACGAGCAGTACTTC. This encodes CASSSPYEQYF.

The chain employs TRBV6-1 and TRBJ1-2; D is undetermined. Germline CDR1 reads MNHNS; CDR2 reads SASEGT. The CDR3 is made up of 12 amino acids. The ends were cut back, 2 bases at V and 4 bases at J, with 5 bases in the middle. CDR3 sequence reads: CASSERFYGYTF. CDR3 sequence (DNA): TGTGCCAGCAGTGAACGGTTCTATGGCTACACCTTC.

This chain links TRBV7-9 with TRBJ1-5, with D tentatively TRBD1 (6 bases). Trimming stripped 4 bases from V and 2 bases from J, with 12 bases between. This CDR3 is 15 amino acids long. Germline V gives CDR1 SEHNR, CDR2 FQNEAQ (reference sequence). CDR3 nucleotide sequence: TGTGCCAGCAGCTCCGGCACAGGGCGCAATCAGCCCCAGCATTTT. Amino acids: CASSSGTGRNQPQHF. The variable domain in full, with the rest retrieved from reference TRBV7-9 and TRBJ1-5, is DTGVSQNPRHKITKRGQNVTFRCDPISEHNRLYWYRQTLGQGPEFLTYFQNEAQLEKSRLLSDRFSAERPKGSFSTLEIQRTEQGDSAMYLCASSSGTGRNQPQHFGDGTRLSIL.

The chain has TRBV7-9 and TRBJ2-7; D is unresolved. The CDR3 runs to 12 residues. V dropped 5 bases and J dropped 1 base, with 6 bases sitting between them. Germline V gene lookup returns CDR1 SEHNR and CDR2 FQNEAQ (reference sequence). CDR3 nucleotides: TGTGCCAGCAGCAAGGGATCCTACGAGCAGTACTTC. It codes for CASSKGSYEQYF.

The chain joins TRBV27 to TRBJ2-7, with a tentative D call TRBD1 (6 bases). V lost 2 bases and J lost 7, with 18 bases in between. Germline assignment: CDR1 MNHEY and CDR2 SMNVEV (reference sequence). The CDR3 consists of 15 residues. This CDR3 is CASSLDGRGPQEQYF. The CDR3 region has the DNA TGTGCCAGCAGTTTAGACGGCAGGGGTCCCCAGGAGCAGTACTTC.